One and the same sample provided the 27 T cell receptor beta chains below, sequenced in a study of blood T cells in healthy people across ages. Combining a sample-barcoded 5' primer with a J-beta primer mix, a second PCR ran for roughly 6 to 11 cycles. Using its own MiXCR run on the 5' RACE reads, TCRdb lists one record per CDR3 protein. This sample has 1.5 million to 2 million distinct CDR3 sequences, with roughly 27% found just once. The specimen was blood. The receptors were sampled from a woman aged 30 to 39 in good health.

This chain links TRBV27 with TRBJ1-2; 9 bases map to TRBD1. Germline V gives CDR1 MNHEY, CDR2 SMNVEV (reference sequence). The CDR3 is 14 residues long. J gave up 8 bases and V 2 bases, and 6 bases lay outside the gene matches. DNA of the CDR3: TGTGCCAGCAGTTTAGCGGACAGGGGATTCGGCTACACCTTC. Protein product: CASSLADRGFGYTF.

On this clonotype itself: One base away lies a much larger clone, so this may be a sequencing read error. This chain uses TRBV20-1 with TRBJ2-7; 8 nucleotides agree with TRBD2. The germline V gene has CDR1 DFQATT and CDR2 SNEGSKA (reference sequence). The CDR3 contains 14 residues. CDR3 sequence (DNA): TGCAATGCTAGAACCAGCGGGAGATTCTACGAGCAGTACTTC. This gives the protein CNARTSGRFYEQYF.

This rearrangement joins TRBV7-6 to TRBJ2-1, with D hard to call. The CDR3 runs 13 residues. V was clipped by 3 bases and J by 5 bases, with 8 bases between them. Looked up from germline, CDR1 is SGHVS and CDR2 is FNYEAQ. The CDR3 bases are TGTGCCAGCAGCTTCACGGTCGACAATGAGCAGTTCTTC. Translating it yields CASSFTVDNEQFF.

The chain carries TRBV24-1 and TRBJ2-3, with TRBD1 matching over 9 bases. The germline gives CDR1 KGHDR, CDR2 SFDVKD. The V and J ends lost 3 bases and 3 bases, in that order; junction bases with no gene match: 9. This CDR3 spans 17 amino acids. The CDR3 DNA reads as TGTGCCACCAGTGATGGCCGACAGGGGGTCGTAACAGATACGCAGTATTTT. Translated, it gives CATSDGRQGVVTDTQYF.

As concerns this clonotype: This may be a read error, as it is one base from a much larger clone. The chain employs TRBV4-1 and TRBJ2-7; D gene uncertain. CDR3 length: 16 amino acids. Germline V lookup: CDR1 MGHRA, CDR2 YSYEKL. The CDR3 loop reads CASSQVPTGSSYGQYF. DNA of the CDR3: TGCGCCAGCAGCCAAGTTCCTACGGGTTCCTCCTACGGGCAGTACTTC.

This clonotype was seen only a few times. This chain links TRBV28 with TRBJ2-3, with D tentatively TRBD2 (5 bases). The germline V gene has CDR1 MDHEN and CDR2 SYDVKM. CDR3 length: 16 residues. V was shortened by 6 bases and J by 1 base, with 17 bases between the two germline ends. This chain's CDR3 is CASREPRTGGTDTQYF. For the CDR3, the DNA is TGTGCCAGCAGGGAACCCCGGACTGGCGGCACAGATACGCAGTATTTT.

Many counts were recorded for this clonotype. The chain recombines TRBV5-1 with TRBJ2-4; perhaps TRBD1 as D (7 bases). Germline V gene sequence: CDR1 SGHRS, CDR2 YFSETQ. V lost 5 bases and J 8 bases, leaving 20 bases between the germline ends. The CDR3 is made up of 15 amino acids. In nucleotides, the CDR3 is TGCGCCAGCAGGCTGGGACAGAACCCGGGGGACATTCAGTACTTC. This encodes CASRLGQNPGDIQYF.

This clonotype was detected a few times. DNA of the CDR3: TGCAGTGCTAGAGTGGGGACAGGGTTGAGCACTGAAGCTTTCTTT. Its protein is CSARVGTGLSTEAFF. The chain links TRBV20-1 to TRBJ1-1; 9 nucleotides match TRBD1. CDR3 length: 15 amino acids. Germline V CDR1 and CDR2: DFQATT, SNEGSKA (reference sequence). V was clipped by 1 base and J by 4 bases; unmatched bases: 7.

This clonotype has a handful of counts. The chain links TRBV27 to TRBJ2-5; D unclear. The germline gives CDR1 MNHEY, CDR2 SMNVEV (reference sequence). With 4 bases removed from V and 4 bases from J, the gap between germline ends came to 10 bases. The CDR3 consists of 13 residues. The CDR3: CASSSTTPETQYF. For the CDR3, the DNA is TGTGCCAGCAGTTCTACCACTCCAGAGACCCAGTACTTC.

This clonotype was observed a few times. The chain uses TRBV21-1 and TRBJ1-5. TRBV21-1 is tagged as a pseudogene. The CDR3 spans 15 residues. CDR3 bases: TGTGCCAGCAGCAAAGCTTTAGGACCTGATCAGCCCCAGCATTTT. This translates into CASSKALGPDQPQHF.

V usage is TRBV7-8 and J usage is TRBJ2-7; TRBD1 matches at 7 bases. The CDR3 is 15 amino acids. With 6 bases clipped from V and 3 bases from J, the junction kept 11 bases outside the gene matches. The germline V gene encodes CDR1 SGHVS and CDR2 FQNEAQ. The CDR3 region is CASSNPGQSRYEQYF. DNA for the CDR3: TGTGCCAGCAGTAATCCGGGACAGTCCCGCTACGAGCAGTACTTC.

This clonotype was seen only a few times. The V call is TRBV20-1, the J call TRBJ2-4; D might be TRBD2 (5 bases). TRBJ2-7 matches the DNA end more closely, so the J call is doubtful. This CDR3 is 14 amino acids long. Germline loops: CDR1 DFQATT, CDR2 SNEGSKA (reference sequence). Here the CDR3 reads CSAHSGPPHYEQYF. The CDR3, as DNA: TGCAGTGCTCACAGCGGACCCCCCCACTACGAGCAGTACTTC.

As to this clonotype: Possible read error: a much larger clone is one base away. V usage is TRBV5-1 and J usage is TRBJ2-1, with TRBD2 matching 10 bases. Germline lookup yields CDR1 SGHRS and CDR2 YFSETQ. There are 15 residues in the CDR3. In nucleotides, the CDR3 is TGCGTCAGCAGCTTACTAGCGGGGAACTACAATGAGCAGTTCTTC. Its translation: CVSSLLAGNYNEQFF.

The J gene is TRBJ1-1, the V gene TRBV20-1; the D is unclear. This CDR3 is built from 13 residues. Deletions cut 6 bases from V and 1 base from J, with 12 bases between. Germline CDR1 reads DFQATT; CDR2 reads SNEGSKA (reference sequence). The CDR3 region is CSALTEKNTEAFF. CDR3 in DNA: TGCAGTGCCCTAACAGAAAAGAACACTGAAGCTTTCTTT.

J is TRBJ2-2 and V is TRBV12-3 or TRBV12-4; 9 bases map to TRBD1. CDR3 length: 14 amino acids. After removal of 8 bases from V and 5 bases from J, the junction contained 6 bases not matched to a gene. CDR3: CASGKGQGTGELFF. CDR3 coding DNA: TGTGCCAGCGGGAAGGGACAGGGAACCGGGGAGCTGTTTTTT.

The sample holds a few counts of this clonotype. V gene TRBV11-2 combines with J gene TRBJ2-7; maybe TRBD1 (5 bases). The CDR3 has 13 amino acids. The V end was cut by 0 bases, the J end by 6 bases, with 9 bases between. The germline CDR1 and CDR2 sequences are SGHAT and FQNNGV. CDR3 DNA: TGTGCCAGCAGCTTAGATCGAAGGGGCGAGCAGTACTTC. Its translation: CASSLDRRGEQYF.

This clonotype was seen only a few times. V is TRBV24-1 and J is TRBJ2-4; TRBD2 might be the D (6 bases). The CDR3 sequence is 15 residues long. Germline V CDR1 and CDR2: KGHDR, SFDVKD. The V and J ends lost 2 bases and 1 base respectively, with 8 bases between them. The CDR3 here is CATSDSSEAKNIQYF. The CDR3 DNA sequence: TGTGCCACCAGTGATTCTAGCGAGGCCAAAAACATTCAGTACTTC.

The chain carries TRBV12-3 or TRBV12-4 and TRBJ2-6; D unresolved. V lost 4 bases, J lost 0 bases, and 7 bases lay in between. CDR3 length: 15 residues. CDR3 sequence (DNA): TGTGCCAGCAGTTCCCTGAGCTCTGGGGCCAACGTCCTGACTTTC. Its translation is CASSSLSSGANVLTF.

The J gene is TRBJ1-4, the V gene TRBV15; D ambiguous. Germline loops: CDR1 LNHNV, CDR2 YYDKDF (reference sequence). The germline V and J ends were trimmed by 0 bases and 8 bases, with 13 bases remaining between them. The CDR3 covers 15 residues. The CDR3 region is CATSRDTTVGEKLFF. The CDR3 nucleotides are TGTGCCACCAGCAGAGATACCACAGTCGGCGAAAAACTGTTTTTT.

This clonotype came up many times. J is TRBJ2-1 and V is TRBV10-2; 9 bases line up with TRBD2. The length of the CDR3 is 17 residues. The V segment lost 0 bases and the J segment 6 bases; nucleotides outside the gene matches: 9. Germline V gene sequence: CDR1 WSHSY, CDR2 SAAADI. The CDR3 protein is CASSESRGGGASNEQFF. The CDR3 DNA reads TGCGCCAGCAGTGAGTCCCGGGGCGGGGGGGCCAGCAATGAGCAGTTCTTC.

In regard to this clonotype: A much larger clone differs by one base, so this may be a read error. The chain couples TRBV4-1 to TRBJ2-7; TRBD2 matches 12 bases. Per germline, CDR1 MGHRA and CDR2 YSYEKL. The CDR3 length is 17 residues. This chain's CDR3 is CASSLLESSGGAYEHYF. In DNA, the CDR3 is TGCGCCAGCAGCCTCCTAGAGTCTAGCGGGGGGGCCTACGAGCATTACTTC.

This rearrangement joins TRBV20-1 to TRBJ1-1, with D possibly matching TRBD1 (6 bases). The germline V and J ends were trimmed by 2 bases and 5 bases, with 9 bases remaining between them. CDR1 DFQATT and CDR2 SNEGSKA come from the germline V gene (reference sequence). This CDR3 is 12 amino acids long. CDR3 in DNA: TGCAGTGCTAGAACAGGGTTTACTGAAGCTTTCTTT. This sequence encodes CSARTGFTEAFF.

This clonotype was detected many times. The chain is built from TRBV11-2 and TRBJ2-7; D might be TRBD1 (5 bases). The CDR3 consists of 17 residues. The germline CDR1 and CDR2 sequences are SGHAT and FQNNGV. The V gene lost 1 base and the J gene lost 4 bases, with 20 bases spanning the gap. CDR3 nucleotide sequence: TGTGCCAGCAGCTTAGGAGTATTAGGGGTTAGCTCTTACGAGCAGTACTTC. It encodes CASSLGVLGVSSYEQYF.

This chain uses TRBV7-9 with TRBJ2-3; maybe TRBD1 (5 bases). Germline values: CDR1 SEHNR, CDR2 FQNEAQ (reference sequence). This CDR3 is built from 15 residues. Trimming pared 5 bases from V and 3 bases from J, leaving 15 bases between. The CDR3 loop is CASSGSRARTDTQYF. CDR3 nucleotides: TGTGCCAGCAGCGGTAGCAGGGCCCGTACAGATACGCAGTATTTT.

The chain employs TRBV12-3 or TRBV12-4 and TRBJ2-1; 7 bases line up with TRBD1. This CDR3 region has 13 residues. Trimming removed 7 bases from V and 9 bases from J; junction bases left unmatched: 9. CDR3 sequence reads: CASTSGTESEQFF. In DNA form, the CDR3 reads TGTGCCAGCACCTCTGGGACAGAAAGTGAGCAGTTCTTC.

This clonotype has only a few counts. The chain has TRBV6-2 or TRBV6-3 and TRBJ1-2, with D unresolved. Trimming removed 8 bases from V and 7 bases from J, with 26 bases in between. CDR1 is MNHEY and CDR2 is SVGEGT in the germline V gene. The CDR3 length is 16 residues. This CDR3 reads CASDGRRGRVLLGYTF. CDR3 sequence (DNA): TGTGCCAGCGATGGAAGGCGTGGAAGGGTTCTGCTTGGCTACACCTTC.

This clonotype was seen only a few times. This chain connects TRBV4-1 to TRBJ2-3; 10 nucleotides agree with TRBD2. Trimming cost V 3 bases and J 6 bases; bases outside gene matches: 18. CDR1 and CDR2 from the germline V gene are MGHRA and YSYEKL. The CDR3 totals 19 residues. The CDR3 protein is CASSHDTTTGLAARDTQYF. The CDR3 DNA reads as TGCGCCAGCAGCCACGACACTACGACCGGACTAGCGGCCCGCGATACGCAGTATTTT.